This TCR beta chain was recovered during a study of blood T cell repertoires in COVID-19. Method: immunoSEQ multiplex PCR; TCRdb's copy keeps in-frame clones and lacks some. This sample has roughly 280,000 clones, with just under 90% found just once. Participants spanned ages about 18 to 100 years and resided in about 24 US areas. Cohort 3 donors were reported recovered after two negative PCRs, clearance, or symptom resolution. The CDR3 runs 16 residues. V was clipped by 1 base and J by 5 bases; unmatched bases: 7. From germline, CDR1 is MNHNS and CDR2 SASEGT. This chain joins TRBV6-1 and TRBJ2-5; 10 bases line up with TRBD2. The clonotype originates from a woman in her sixties who had recovered from COVID-19. The specimen was PBMCs or T cells enriched from blood (not recorded which). Written as DNA, the CDR3 is TGTGCCAGCAGTGAAGTGGCTAGCGGGGGTTGGGAGACCCAGTACTTC. The encoded protein is CASSEVASGGWETQYF.